Detailed here is one T cell receptor beta chain. Its target is unknown. TCRdb's copy holds only in-frame clones and misses some; the assay was immunoSEQ multiplex PCR. This sample has about 130,000 clones, with 94% found just once. The germline CDR1 and CDR2 sequences are LNHNV and YYDKDF (reference sequence). CDR3 length: 11 residues. Trimming cost V 5 bases and J 7 bases, with 8 bases left between them. This sample was included in a study of cytomegalovirus exposure and HLA in healthy donors. Regarding the study as a whole: In vitro, three CMV-associated chains proved specific for CMV antigens.

This sequence was found in a woman aged 18-30 years in good health and CMV-seronegative. The sequenced material came from PBMCs. V and J are TRBV15 and TRBJ1-2; maybe TRBD1 (6 bases). CDR3 sequence: CATSLGGGYTF. The CDR3 DNA reads as TGTGCCACCAGCCTAGGGGGTGGCTACACCTTC.